This TCR beta chain emerged from a study of cytomegalovirus exposure and HLA in healthy donors. Overall study context: An earlier analysis found around 100 million unique TCR beta sequences from about 190 million T cells.

Both 60 Vbeta primers and 13 Jbeta primers went into the PCR. Produced via immunoSEQ multiplex PCR; TCRdb's table is partial and in-frame only. The sample consists of roughly 150,000 clones, over 65% of them appearing once. While unrecorded immune exposures were likely, the donors were nominally healthy when sampled. Germline assignment: CDR1 SGHRS and CDR2 YFSETQ. The CDR3 runs 15 residues. The V and J ends lost 4 bases and 5 bases respectively, with 18 bases between them. On this clone itself: Its antigen is as yet unknown.

Findings and limits, study-wide: One later analysis reportedly identified an Asian-associated ancestry cluster that showed fewer N-insertions than the approximately 700-donor mean. Per a prior analysis, the majority of TCR beta V segments were productive roughly 87% or roughly 30% of the time.

Input material: PBMCs. The V call is TRBV5-1, the J call TRBJ1-1; perhaps TRBD1 as D (6 bases). The receptor's source is a woman in her 30s in good health and CMV-seronegative. The CDR3 region has the DNA TGCGCCAGCAGCGGGGGCCCAGGAGTACGGACTGAAGCTTTCTTT. Its protein product is CASSGGPGVRTEAFF.